These 5 T cell receptor beta chains share one sample of origin, sequenced in a study of OX40 agonist ivuxolimab in advanced cancers. Here immunoSEQ multiplex PCR was the method, and the copy in TCRdb shows in-frame clones only, minus some. Of 90,000 to 120,000 clones in the sample, about 91% were seen once. Sample: CD4+ or CD8+ T cells sorted from blood, taken in a trial of the OX40 agonist ivuxolimab. The source of these receptors is an adult with an advanced solid tumor such as melanoma, head and neck, liver or kidney cancer.

V gene TRBV6-1 combines with J gene TRBJ2-7; D gene unclear. The CDR3 consists of 10 residues. Trimming removed 11 bases at V and 6 bases at J, with 11 bases between. Germline-derived CDR1 and CDR2 are MNHNS and SASEGT. The CDR3: CAAGWFEQYF. Written as DNA, the CDR3 is TGTGCCGCCGGGTGGTTCGAGCAGTACTTC.

The chain employs TRBV30 and TRBJ2-3; D is ambiguous. CDR3 length equals 16 residues. V gave up 2 bases and J gave up 1 base, with 16 bases separating them. Per germline, CDR1 GTSNPN and CDR2 SVGIG (reference sequence). CDR3: CAWSILPPRGTDTQYF. CDR3 sequence (DNA): TGTGCCTGGAGTATTCTCCCCCCCAGAGGCACAGATACGCAGTATTTT. Filled out from reference TRBV30 and TRBJ2-3, the complete variable domain reads SQTIHQWPATLVQPVGSPLSLECTVEGTSNPNLYWYRQAAGRGLQLLFYSVGIGQISSEVPQNLSASRPQDRQFILSSKKLLLSDSGFYLCAWSILPPRGTDTQYFGPGTRLTVL.

The chain carries TRBV18 and TRBJ2-5, with D perhaps TRBD1 (5 bases). The CDR3 runs 13 residues. The germline CDR1 and CDR2 sequences are KGHSH and LQKENI. Deletions cut 2 bases from V and 9 bases from J, with 13 bases between. The DNA for the CDR3 is TGTGCCAGCTCACCAGGGGCGGCATCACCCCAGTACTTC. It encodes CASSPGAASPQYF.

The chain carries TRBV7-3 and TRBJ2-1; possibly TRBD1 for D (6 bases). The V gene lost 4 bases and the J gene lost 0 bases, with 19 bases spanning the gap. There are 18 residues in the CDR3. Germline values: CDR1 SGHTA, CDR2 FQGTGA. The CDR3 is CASSSKAYRDTSYNEQFF. In DNA form, the CDR3 reads TGTGCCAGCAGCTCAAAGGCGTACCGGGACACCTCCTACAATGAGCAGTTCTTC.

This rearrangement joins TRBV30 to TRBJ2-4, with D possibly called TRBD1 or TRBD2 (5 bases each). V lost 5 bases and J 1 base, leaving 9 bases between the germline ends. The CDR3 totals 13 residues. Germline CDR1 and CDR2: GTSNPN and SVGIG (reference sequence). For the CDR3, the DNA is TGTGCCTGGGGGGGTTCGGCCAAAAACATTCAGTACTTC. It is translated as CAWGGSAKNIQYF.